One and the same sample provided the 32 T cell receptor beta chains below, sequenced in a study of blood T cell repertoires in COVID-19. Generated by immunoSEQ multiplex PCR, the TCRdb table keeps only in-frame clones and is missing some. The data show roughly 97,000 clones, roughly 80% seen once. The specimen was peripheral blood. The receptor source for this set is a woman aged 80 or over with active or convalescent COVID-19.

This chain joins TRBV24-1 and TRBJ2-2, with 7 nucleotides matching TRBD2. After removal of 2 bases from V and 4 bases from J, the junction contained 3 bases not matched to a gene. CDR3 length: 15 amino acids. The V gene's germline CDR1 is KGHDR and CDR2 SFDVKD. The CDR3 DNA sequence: TGTGCCACCAGTGATTCGGGGAGGGCCACCGGGGAGCTGTTTTTT. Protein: CATSDSGRATGELFF.

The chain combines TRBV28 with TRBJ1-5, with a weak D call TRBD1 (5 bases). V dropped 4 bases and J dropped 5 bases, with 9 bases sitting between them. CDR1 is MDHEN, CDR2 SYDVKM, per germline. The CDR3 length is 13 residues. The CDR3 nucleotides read TGTGCCAGCAGTTGGGGCGTCGATCAGCCCCAGCATTTT. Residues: CASSWGVDQPQHF.

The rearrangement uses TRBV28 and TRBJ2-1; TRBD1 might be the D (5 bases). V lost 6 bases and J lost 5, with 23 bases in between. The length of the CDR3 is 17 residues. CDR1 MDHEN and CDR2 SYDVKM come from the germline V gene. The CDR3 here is CASSRTAEQGTHNEQFF. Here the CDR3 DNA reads TGTGCCAGCAGCCGTACTGCAGAGCAGGGTACCCACAATGAGCAGTTCTTC.

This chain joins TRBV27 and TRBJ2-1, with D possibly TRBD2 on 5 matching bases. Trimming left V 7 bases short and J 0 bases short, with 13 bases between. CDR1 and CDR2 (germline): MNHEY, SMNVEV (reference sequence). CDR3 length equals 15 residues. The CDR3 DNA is TGTGCCAGCAAGCCCGGGGAACTCTCCTACAATGAGCAGTTCTTC. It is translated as CASKPGELSYNEQFF.

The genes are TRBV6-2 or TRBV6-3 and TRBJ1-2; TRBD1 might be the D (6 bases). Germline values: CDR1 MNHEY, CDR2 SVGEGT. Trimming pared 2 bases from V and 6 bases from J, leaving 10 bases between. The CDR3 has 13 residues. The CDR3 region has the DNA TGTGCCAGCAGTTACGACGCAGGGGATGGCTACACCTTC. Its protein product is CASSYDAGDGYTF.

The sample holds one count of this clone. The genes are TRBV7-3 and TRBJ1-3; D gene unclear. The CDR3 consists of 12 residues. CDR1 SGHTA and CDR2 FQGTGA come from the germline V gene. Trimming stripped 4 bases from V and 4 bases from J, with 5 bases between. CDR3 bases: TGTGCCAGCAGCTATTCAGGAAACACCATATATTTT. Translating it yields CASSYSGNTIYF.

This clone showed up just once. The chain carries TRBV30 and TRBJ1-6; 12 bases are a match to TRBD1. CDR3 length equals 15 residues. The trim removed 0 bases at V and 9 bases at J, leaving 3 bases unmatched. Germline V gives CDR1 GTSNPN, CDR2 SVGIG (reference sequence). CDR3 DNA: TGTGCCTGGAGTGTGGGACAGGGGGCGGTTTCACCCCTCCACTTT. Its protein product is CAWSVGQGAVSPLHF.

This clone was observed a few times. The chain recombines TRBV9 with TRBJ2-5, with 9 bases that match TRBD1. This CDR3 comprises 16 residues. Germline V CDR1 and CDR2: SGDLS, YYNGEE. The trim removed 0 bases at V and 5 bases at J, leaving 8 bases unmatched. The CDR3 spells CASSVAGGQGQETQYF. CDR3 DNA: TGTGCCAGCAGCGTAGCGGGGGGACAGGGTCAGGAGACCCAGTACTTC.

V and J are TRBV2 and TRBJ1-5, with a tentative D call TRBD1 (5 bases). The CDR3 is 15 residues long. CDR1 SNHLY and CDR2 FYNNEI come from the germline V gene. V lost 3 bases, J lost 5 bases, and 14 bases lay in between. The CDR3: CASSEGGVPYQPQHF. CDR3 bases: TGTGCCAGCAGTGAGGGGGGGGTCCCCTATCAGCCCCAGCATTTT.

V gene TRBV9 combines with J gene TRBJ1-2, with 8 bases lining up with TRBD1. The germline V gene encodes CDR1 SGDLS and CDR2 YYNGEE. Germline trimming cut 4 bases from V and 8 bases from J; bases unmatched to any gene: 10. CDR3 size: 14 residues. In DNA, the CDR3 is TGTGCCAGCAGCAACGGGATGACAGGGGTCGGCTACACCTTC. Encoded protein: CASSNGMTGVGYTF.

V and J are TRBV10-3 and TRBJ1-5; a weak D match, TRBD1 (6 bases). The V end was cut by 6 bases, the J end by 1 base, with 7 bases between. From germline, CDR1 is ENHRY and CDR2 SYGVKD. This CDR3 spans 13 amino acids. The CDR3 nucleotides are TGTGCCATCAGGGACAGAAGCAATCAGCCCCAGCATTTT. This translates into CAIRDRSNQPQHF.

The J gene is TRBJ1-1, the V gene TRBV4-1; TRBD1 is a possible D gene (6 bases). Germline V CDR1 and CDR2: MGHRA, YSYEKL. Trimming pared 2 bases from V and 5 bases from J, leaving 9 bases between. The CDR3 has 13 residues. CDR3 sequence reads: CASSQFQGTEAFF. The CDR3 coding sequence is TGCGCCAGCAGCCAATTCCAGGGGACTGAAGCTTTCTTT.

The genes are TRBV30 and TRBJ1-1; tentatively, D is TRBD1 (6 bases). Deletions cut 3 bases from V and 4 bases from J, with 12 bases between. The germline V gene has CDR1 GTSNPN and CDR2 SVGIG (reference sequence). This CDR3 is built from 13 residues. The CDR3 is CAWRDSSVTEAFF. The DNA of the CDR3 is TGTGCCTGGAGGGACAGTTCGGTCACTGAAGCTTTCTTT. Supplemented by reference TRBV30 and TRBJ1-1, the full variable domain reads SQTIHQWPATLVQPVGSPLSLECTVEGTSNPNLYWYRQAAGRGLQLLFYSVGIGQISSEVPQNLSASRPQDRQFILSSKKLLLSDSGFYLCAWRDSSVTEAFFGQGTRLTVV.

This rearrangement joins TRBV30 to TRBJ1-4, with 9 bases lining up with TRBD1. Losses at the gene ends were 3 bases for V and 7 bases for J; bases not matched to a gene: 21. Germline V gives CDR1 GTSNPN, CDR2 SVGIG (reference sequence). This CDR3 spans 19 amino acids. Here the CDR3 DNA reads TGTGCCTGGAGGGGGGGGGCCCCCGGGACAGGGCTTAGGGGTGAAAAACTGTTTTTT. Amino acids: CAWRGGAPGTGLRGEKLFF.

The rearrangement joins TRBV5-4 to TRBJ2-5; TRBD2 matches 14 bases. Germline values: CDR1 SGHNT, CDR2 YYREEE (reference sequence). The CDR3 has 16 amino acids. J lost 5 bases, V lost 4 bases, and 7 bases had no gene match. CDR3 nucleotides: TGTGCCAGCAGCCCACGGACTAGCGGGGGGTGGGAGACCCAGTACTTC. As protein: CASSPRTSGGWETQYF.

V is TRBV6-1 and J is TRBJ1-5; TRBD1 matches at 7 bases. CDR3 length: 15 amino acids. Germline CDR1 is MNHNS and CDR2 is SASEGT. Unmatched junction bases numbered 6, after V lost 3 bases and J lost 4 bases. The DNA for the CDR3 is TGTGCCAGCAGTGAGTCTCAGGGGGAGAATCAGCCCCAGCATTTT. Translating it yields CASSESQGENQPQHF.

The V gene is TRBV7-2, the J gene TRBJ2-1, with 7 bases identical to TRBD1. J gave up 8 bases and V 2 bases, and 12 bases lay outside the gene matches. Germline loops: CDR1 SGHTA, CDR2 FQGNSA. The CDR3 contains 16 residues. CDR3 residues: CASSLQPRGSGDEQFF. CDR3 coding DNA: TGTGCCAGCAGCTTACAACCCAGGGGGTCAGGGGATGAGCAGTTCTTC.

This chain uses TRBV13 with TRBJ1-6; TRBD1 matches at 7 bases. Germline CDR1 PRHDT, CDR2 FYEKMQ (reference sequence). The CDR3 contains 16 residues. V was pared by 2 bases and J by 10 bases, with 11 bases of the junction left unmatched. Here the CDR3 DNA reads TGTGCCAGCAGCTTAAGAGGCAGGGGGGTAAGGTCACCCCTCCACTTT. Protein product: CASSLRGRGVRSPLHF. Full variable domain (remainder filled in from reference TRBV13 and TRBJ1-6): AAGVIQSPRHLIKEKRETATLKCYPIPRHDTVYWYQQGPGQDPQFLISFYEKMQSDKGSIPDRFSAQQFSDYHSELNMSSLELGDSALYFCASSLRGRGVRSPLHFGNGTRLTVT.

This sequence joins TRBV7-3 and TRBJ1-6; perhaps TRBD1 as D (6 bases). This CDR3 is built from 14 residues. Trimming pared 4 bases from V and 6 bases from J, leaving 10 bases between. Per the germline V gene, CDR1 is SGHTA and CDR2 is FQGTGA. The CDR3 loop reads CASSSGTTNSPLHF. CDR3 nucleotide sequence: TGTGCCAGCAGCTCCGGGACAACTAATTCACCCCTCCACTTT.

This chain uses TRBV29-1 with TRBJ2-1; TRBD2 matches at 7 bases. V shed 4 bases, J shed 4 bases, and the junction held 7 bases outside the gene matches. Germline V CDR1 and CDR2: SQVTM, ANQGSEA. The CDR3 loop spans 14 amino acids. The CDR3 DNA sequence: TGCAGCGTTGTTGCTCGGGAGGCGTACAATGAGCAGTTCTTC. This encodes CSVVAREAYNEQFF.

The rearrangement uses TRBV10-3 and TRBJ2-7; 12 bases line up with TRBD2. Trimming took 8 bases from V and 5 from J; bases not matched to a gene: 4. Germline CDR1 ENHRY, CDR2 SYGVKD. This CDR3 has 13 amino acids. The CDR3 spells CAIQLAGGNEQYF. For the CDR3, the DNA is TGTGCCATCCAGCTAGCGGGGGGGAACGAGCAGTACTTC.

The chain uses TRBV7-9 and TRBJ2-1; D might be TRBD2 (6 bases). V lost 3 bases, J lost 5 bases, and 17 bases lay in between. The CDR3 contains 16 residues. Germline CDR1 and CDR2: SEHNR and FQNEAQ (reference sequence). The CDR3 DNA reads TGTGCCAGCAGCTTGACAAGACTAGATGCAGACAATGAGCAGTTCTTC. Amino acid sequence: CASSLTRLDADNEQFF.

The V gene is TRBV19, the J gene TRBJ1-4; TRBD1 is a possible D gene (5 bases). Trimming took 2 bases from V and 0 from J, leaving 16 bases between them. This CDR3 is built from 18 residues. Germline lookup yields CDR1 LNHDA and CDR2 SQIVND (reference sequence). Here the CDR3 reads CASSINSGAMATNEKLFF. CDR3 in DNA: TGTGCCAGTAGTATAAATTCTGGGGCGATGGCAACTAATGAAAAACTGTTTTTT.

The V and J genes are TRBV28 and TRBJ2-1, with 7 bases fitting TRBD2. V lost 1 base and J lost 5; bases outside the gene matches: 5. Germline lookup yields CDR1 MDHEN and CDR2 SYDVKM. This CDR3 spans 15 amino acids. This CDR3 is CASSLLTSRDNEQFF. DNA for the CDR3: TGTGCCAGCAGTTTATTGACTAGCCGGGACAATGAGCAGTTCTTC. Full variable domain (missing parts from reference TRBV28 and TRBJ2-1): DVKVTQSSRYLVKRTGEKVFLECVQDMDHENMFWYRQDPGLGLRLIYFSYDVKMKEKGDIPEGYSVSREKKERFSLILESASTNQTSMYLCASSLLTSRDNEQFFGPGTRLTVL.

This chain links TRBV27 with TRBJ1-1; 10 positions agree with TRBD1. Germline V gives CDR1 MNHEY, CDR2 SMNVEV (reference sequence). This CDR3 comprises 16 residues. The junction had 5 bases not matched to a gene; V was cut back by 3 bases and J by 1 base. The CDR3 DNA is TGTGCCAGCAGTTTTTGGACAGGGGGTCAGAACACTGAAGCTTTCTTT. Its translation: CASSFWTGGQNTEAFF.

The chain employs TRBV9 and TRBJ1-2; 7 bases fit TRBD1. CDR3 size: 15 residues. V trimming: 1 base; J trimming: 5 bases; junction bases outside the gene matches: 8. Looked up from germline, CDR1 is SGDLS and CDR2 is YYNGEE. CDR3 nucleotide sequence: TGTGCCAGCAGCGTACAATCCGGGACAGTATATGGCTACACCTTC. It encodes CASSVQSGTVYGYTF.

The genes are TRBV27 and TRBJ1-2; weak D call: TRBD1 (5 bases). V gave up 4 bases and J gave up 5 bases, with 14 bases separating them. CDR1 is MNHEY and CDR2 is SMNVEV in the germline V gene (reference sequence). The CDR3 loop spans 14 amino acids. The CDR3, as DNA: TGTGCCAGCAGTTCCGACGGGGGGGTATATGGCTACACCTTC. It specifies CASSSDGGVYGYTF.

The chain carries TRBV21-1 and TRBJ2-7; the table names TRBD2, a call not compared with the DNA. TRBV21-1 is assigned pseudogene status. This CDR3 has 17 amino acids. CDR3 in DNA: TGTGCCAGCAGCAAAGGCCCGGGGGGACCGGAGGACTACGAGCAGTACTTC. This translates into CASSKGPGGPEDYEQYF.

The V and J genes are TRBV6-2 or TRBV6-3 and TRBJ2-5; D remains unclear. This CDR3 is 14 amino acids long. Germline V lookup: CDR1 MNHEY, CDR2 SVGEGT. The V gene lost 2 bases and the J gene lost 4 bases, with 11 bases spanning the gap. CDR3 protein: CASSYRSTGETQYF. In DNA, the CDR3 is TGTGCCAGCAGTTACCGTAGTACCGGAGAGACCCAGTACTTC.

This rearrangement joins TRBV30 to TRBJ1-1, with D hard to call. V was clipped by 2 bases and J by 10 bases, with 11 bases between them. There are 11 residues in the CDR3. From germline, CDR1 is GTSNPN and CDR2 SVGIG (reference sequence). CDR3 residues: CAWSPMVVAFF. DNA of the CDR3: TGTGCCTGGAGTCCGATGGTAGTAGCTTTCTTT.

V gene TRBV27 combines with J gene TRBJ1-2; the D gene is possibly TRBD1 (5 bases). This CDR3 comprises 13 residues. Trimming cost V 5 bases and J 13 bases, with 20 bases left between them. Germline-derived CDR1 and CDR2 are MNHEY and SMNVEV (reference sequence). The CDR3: CASSRGEKSPRTF. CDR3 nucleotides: TGTGCCAGCAGTCGGGGGGAGAAATCCCCTCGCACCTTC.

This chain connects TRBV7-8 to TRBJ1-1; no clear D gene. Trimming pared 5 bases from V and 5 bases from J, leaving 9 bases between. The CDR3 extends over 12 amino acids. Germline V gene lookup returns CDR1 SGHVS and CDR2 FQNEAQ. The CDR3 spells CASSRGQTEAFF. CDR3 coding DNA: TGTGCCAGCAGCCGAGGTCAAACTGAAGCTTTCTTT.